These T cell receptor beta chains were read from a single sample in a study of blood T cell repertoires in COVID-19. This table comes from immunoSEQ multiplex PCR, and its TCRdb copy is limited to in-frame clones, with some not included. The sample records approximately 49,000 clones, approximately 85% being singletons. Input material: peripheral blood. These receptor sequences come from a woman aged 60 to 75 with acute or convalescent COVID-19. Both conserved end residues are part of each CDR3. The D gene is left open where the match is weak. Clone size, where shown, is once, few, many, or a class for clones that have expanded.

V gene	J gene	clone size	D gene	CDR3 DNA	CDR3 protein
TRBV28	TRBJ1-1	-	-	TGTGCCAGCAGTCCCGGTTTTTACACTGAAGCTTTCTTT	CASSPGFYTEAFF
TRBV5-8	TRBJ2-2	once	-	TGTGCCAGCAGCGCCGTGGTAGGGGCGAAAACCGGGGAGCTGTTTTTT	CASSAVVGAKTGELFF
TRBV5-1	TRBJ2-7	-	-	TGCGCCAGCAGCTTGTACGGGGGGCCCACCTACGAGCAGTACTTC	CASSLYGGPTYEQYF
TRBV5-1	TRBJ1-4	-	-	TGCGCCAGCAGCTTTCAGGGGTCTAACGAAAAACTGTTTTTT	CASSFQGSNEKLFF
TRBV5-1	TRBJ2-3	-	TRBD2	TGCGCCAGCAGCATGGGACTAGCGGGAGGGTTCACAGATACGCAGTATTTT	CASSMGLAGGFTDTQYF
TRBV28	TRBJ2-5	-	-	TGTGCCAGCAGTAAAAATCCGGGGGATGTTGGGGAGACCCAGTACTTC	CASSKNPGDVGETQYF
TRBV29-1	TRBJ1-4	-	-	TGCAGCGTTGGTTCAGGGTGGGATGAAAAACTGTTTTTT	CSVGSGWDEKLFF
TRBV2	TRBJ2-3	once	TRBD1	TGTGCCAGCAAGGGGCAGGGGGCGCTTCGGATGGATACGCAGTATTTT	CASKGQGALRMDTQYF
TRBV5-1	TRBJ2-7	-	-	TGCGCCAGCAGCCCCCGGGGGTACGAGCAGTACTTC	CASSPRGYEQYF
TRBV7-3	TRBJ2-1	-	-	TGTGCCAGCAGCTTAACGGGACAATCCTACAATGAGCAGTTCTTC	CASSLTGQSYNEQFF
TRBV29-1	TRBJ2-7	-	TRBD2	TGCAGCGTTTCGGGGCTAGCGGGAACCTACGAGCAGTACTTC	CSVSGLAGTYEQYF
TRBV11-2	TRBJ2-7	-	-	TGTGCCAGCAGCTTAGTAGCGAACGGCCCCTACGAGCAGTACTTC	CASSLVANGPYEQYF